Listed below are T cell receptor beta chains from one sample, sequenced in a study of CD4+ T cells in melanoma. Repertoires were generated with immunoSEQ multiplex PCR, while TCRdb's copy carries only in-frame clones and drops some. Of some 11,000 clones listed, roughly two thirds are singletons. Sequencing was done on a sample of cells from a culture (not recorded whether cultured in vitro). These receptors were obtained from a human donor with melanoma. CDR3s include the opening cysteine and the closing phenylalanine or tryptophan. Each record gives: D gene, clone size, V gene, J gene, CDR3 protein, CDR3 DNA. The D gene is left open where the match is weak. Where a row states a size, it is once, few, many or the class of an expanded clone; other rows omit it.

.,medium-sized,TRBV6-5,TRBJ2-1,CASSYSLSYNEQFF,TGTGCCAGCAGTTACAGCCTCTCCTACAATGAGCAGTTCTTC
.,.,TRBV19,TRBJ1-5,CASRTEGNQPQHF,TGTGCCAGTAGGACAGAAGGCAATCAGCCCCAGCATTTT
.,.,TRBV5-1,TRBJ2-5,CASRIGINQETQYF,TGCGCCAGCAGGATCGGAATTAACCAAGAGACCCAGTACTTC
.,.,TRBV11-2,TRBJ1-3,CASTQTQNTIYF,TGTGCCAGCACCCAAACCCAAAACACCATATATTTT
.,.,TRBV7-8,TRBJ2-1,CASSPNFARPYEQFF,TGTGCCAGCAGCCCCAATTTTGCCCGTCCCTATGAGCAGTTCTTC
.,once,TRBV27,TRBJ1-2,CASSFGGRNGYTF,TGTGCCAGCAGTTTCGGGGGCCGGAATGGCTACACCTTC
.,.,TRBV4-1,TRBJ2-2,CASSQDSSSGGELFF,TGCGCCAGCAGCCAAGATTCCTCCTCTGGCGGGGAGCTGTTTTTT
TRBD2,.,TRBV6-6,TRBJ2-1,CASNKERGRNEQFF,TGTGCCAGCAATAAGGAGCGGGGGCGCAATGAGCAGTTCTTC
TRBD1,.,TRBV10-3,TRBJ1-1,CAITQGANTEAFF,TGTGCCATCACCCAGGGGGCGAACACTGAAGCTTTCTTT
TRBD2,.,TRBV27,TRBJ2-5,CASSVRRGAGETQYF,TGTGCCAGCAGTGTTCGGCGGGGGGCAGGTGAGACCCAGTACTTC
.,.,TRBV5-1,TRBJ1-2,CASSRDSLNYGYTF,TGCGCCAGCAGCCGGGACTCCCTAAACTATGGCTACACCTTC
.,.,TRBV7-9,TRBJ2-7,CASSSLDSEGTYEQYF,TGTGCCAGCAGCTCCCTAGACAGCGAAGGCACCTACGAGCAGTACTTC
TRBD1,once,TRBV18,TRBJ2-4,CASSPLSGQGTQRAKNIQYF,TGTGCCAGCTCACCACTCTCGGGACAGGGGACGCAGAGGGCCAAAAACATTCAGTACTTC
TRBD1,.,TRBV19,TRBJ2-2,CASSADRVANTGELFF,TGTGCCAGTAGTGCCGACAGGGTCGCGAACACCGGGGAGCTGTTTTTT
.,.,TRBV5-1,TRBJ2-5,CASSPGAGRETQYF,TGCGCCAGCAGTCCCGGGGCGGGGAGGGAGACCCAGTACTTC
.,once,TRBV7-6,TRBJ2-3,CASSLAPMRVRADTQYF,TGTGCCAGCAGCTTAGCTCCTATGAGGGTGAGGGCAGATACGCAGTATTTT
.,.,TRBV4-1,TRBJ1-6,CASSRTESSYNSPLHF,TGCGCCAGCAGCCGTACAGAGAGCTCCTATAATTCACCCCTCCACTTT
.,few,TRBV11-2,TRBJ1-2,CASSSSRASYTF,TGTGCCAGCAGCTCCTCGAGGGCGAGCTACACCTTC
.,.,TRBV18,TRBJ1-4,CASSLGVQGGKLFF,TGTGCCAGCTCACTAGGGGTCCAGGGAGGAAAACTGTTTTTT
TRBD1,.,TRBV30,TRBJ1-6,CAWSRQGLSSYNSPLHF,TGTGCCTGGAGCAGACAGGGGTTGAGCTCCTATAATTCACCCCTCCACTTT
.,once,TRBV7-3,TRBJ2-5,CASSSSTSQETQYF,TGTGCCAGCAGCTCCTCGACTAGTCAAGAGACCCAGTACTTC
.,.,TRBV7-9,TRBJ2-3,CASSPGGGGADTQYF,TGTGCCAGCAGCCCAGGGGGCGGGGGGGCAGATACGCAGTATTTT
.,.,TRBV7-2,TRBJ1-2,CASSQDIRDTRHGYTF,TGTGCCAGCAGCCAAGATATCCGGGACACACGTCATGGCTACACCTTC
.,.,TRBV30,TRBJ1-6,CAWMEGSGSPLHF,TGTGCCTGGATGGAGGGCTCCGGTTCACCCCTCCACTTT
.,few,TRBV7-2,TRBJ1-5,CASRRGNNQPQHF,TGTGCCAGCAGACGTGGTAACAATCAGCCCCAGCATTTT
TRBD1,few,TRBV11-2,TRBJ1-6,CASSLGTGGPSPLHF,TGTGCCAGCAGCTTAGGGACAGGGGGGCCTTCACCCCTCCACTTT
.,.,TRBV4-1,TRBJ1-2,CASSQVLIFGGYTF,TGCGCCAGCAGCCAAGTCTTGATTTTCGGAGGCTACACCTTC